This entry lists 7 T cell receptor beta chains sequenced from one sample in a study of blood T cell repertoires in COVID-19. Sequenced by immunoSEQ multiplex PCR; TCRdb stores in-frame clones only, minus some. This sample has approximately 70,000 clones, with around 83% found just once. Sequencing was done on a sample of peripheral blood. All receptors come from a man between 70 and 80 years old with active COVID-19.

This sequence joins TRBV2 and TRBJ2-4, with D maybe TRBD2 (5 bases). The length of the CDR3 is 15 residues. Trimming left V 6 bases short and J 0 bases short, with 12 bases between. From germline, CDR1 is SNHLY and CDR2 FYNNEI. The DNA of the CDR3 is TGTGCCAGCAGCCCAGGACTCGGAGCCAAAAACATTCAGTACTTC. As protein: CASSPGLGAKNIQYF.

V is TRBV2 and J is TRBJ2-7; 7 bases agree with TRBD2. Germline CDR1 SNHLY, CDR2 FYNNEI. V lost 7 bases and J lost 5; bases outside the gene matches: 11. The CDR3 extends over 14 amino acids. CDR3 DNA sequence: TGTGCCAGCACCGAGGTGGGGGGGAGCGACGAGCAGTACTTC. Translating it yields CASTEVGGSDEQYF. Full variable domain (rest looked up from reference TRBV2 and TRBJ2-7): EPEVTQTPSHQVTQMGQEVILRCVPISNHLYFYWYRQILGQKVEFLVSFYNNEISEKSEIFDDQFSVERPDGSNFTLKIRSTKLEDSAMYFCASTEVGGSDEQYFGPGTRLTVT.

This clone has more than one count but fewer than ten. The rearrangement joins TRBV13 to TRBJ2-1; D gene unclear. V shed 0 bases and J shed 4 bases, with 7 bases lying between them. The CDR3 contains 14 residues. Per germline, CDR1 PRHDT and CDR2 FYEKMQ (reference sequence). In nucleotides, the CDR3 is TGTGCCAGCAGCTTAGGGACACATTACAATGAGCAGTTCTTC. It yields the protein CASSLGTHYNEQFF.

The chain joins TRBV5-1 to TRBJ1-1; TRBD1 aligns across 10 bases. From germline, CDR1 is SGHRS and CDR2 YFSETQ. Trimming cost V 1 base and J 5 bases; bases outside gene matches: 8. The CDR3 runs to 16 residues. For the CDR3, the DNA is TGCGCCAGCAGCTTGAGGGCCGACAGGGGGCGTACTGAAGCTTTCTTT. It translates to CASSLRADRGRTEAFF.

The CDR3 protein is CASSPRQGNQPQHF. The CDR3 DNA follows: TGTGCCAGCAGCCCCCGACAAGGCAATCAGCCCCAGCATTTT. The gene calls are TRBV7-2 and TRBJ1-5; D call uncertain. V lost 5 bases to trimming and J lost 2 bases, with 10 bases between them. There are 14 residues in the CDR3. Germline V gene lookup returns CDR1 SGHTA and CDR2 FQGNSA.

Concerning this clone itself: This same CDR3 is encoded by further DNA sequences in the sample. The chain uses TRBV11-2 and TRBJ2-3; D remains ambiguous. The germline V and J ends were trimmed by 5 bases and 6 bases, with 6 bases remaining between them. The CDR3 extends over 11 amino acids. Per germline, CDR1 SGHAT and CDR2 FQNNGV. CDR3 bases: TGTGCCAGCAGCCTGACTGATACGCAGTATTTT. This gives the protein CASSLTDTQYF.

V usage is TRBV11-3 and J usage is TRBJ2-7; TRBD2 matches 11 bases. Germline trimming cut 1 base from V and 3 bases from J; bases unmatched to any gene: 8. Germline V gives CDR1 SGHNT, CDR2 YENEEA. The CDR3 runs 17 residues. The CDR3 is CASSLGFGGLADYEQYF. DNA of the CDR3: TGTGCCAGCAGCTTAGGGTTCGGGGGACTAGCGGACTACGAGCAGTACTTC.